Each of the 10 T cell receptor beta chains below was sequenced from the same sample in a study of T-cell memory formation after mild COVID-19. TCRdb recomputed calls from the 5' RACE reads with MiXCR, one row per CDR3 protein. The repertoire holds some 150,000 distinct CDR3 sequences, with roughly 6.2% as singletons. The sequenced sample consisted of PBMCs or a T cell subset sorted from them (not recorded which). These receptors all stem from an adult woman who had mild COVID-19 (a few samples of this study predate the infection). Cell type and time point are not known.

Only a few counts were recorded for this clonotype. The V call is TRBV7-9, the J call TRBJ1-2; no firm D call. This CDR3 spans 15 amino acids. V was pared by 5 bases and J by 1 base, with 14 bases between. Looked up from germline, CDR1 is SEHNR and CDR2 is FQNEAQ (reference sequence). CDR3 nucleotide sequence: TGTGCCAGCAGCCCGGAGTGGAGGCGTAACTATGGCTACACCTTC. This encodes CASSPEWRRNYGYTF.

J is TRBJ2-3 and V is TRBV5-4; D gene ambiguous. The CDR3 contains 13 residues. Trimming stripped 7 bases from V and 6 bases from J, with 15 bases between. Germline loops: CDR1 SGHNT, CDR2 YYREEE (reference sequence). CDR3: CASRSGSRDTQYF. As DNA, the CDR3 is TGTGCCAGCCGTTCTGGGTCTAGGGATACGCAGTATTTT.

This clonotype was seen a few times. The gene calls are TRBV20-1 and TRBJ1-2; unclear D gene. CDR3 size: 14 residues. Trimming stripped 0 bases from V and 3 bases from J, with 11 bases between. The germline V gene encodes CDR1 DFQATT and CDR2 SNEGSKA (reference sequence). The CDR3 protein is CSARDNAHYYGYTF. In DNA, the CDR3 is TGCAGTGCTAGAGATAACGCTCACTACTATGGCTACACCTTC.

Only a few counts were recorded for this clonotype. The chain recombines TRBV9 with TRBJ2-2; 14 bases align to TRBD2. Germline lookup yields CDR1 SGDLS and CDR2 YYNGEE. The junction had 3 bases not matched to a gene; V was cut back by 3 bases and J by 5 bases. There are 16 residues in the CDR3. The CDR3 DNA sequence: TGTGCCAGCAGCGGACTAGCGGGAGGGGGAACCGGGGAGCTGTTTTTT. Its translation: CASSGLAGGGTGELFF.

This clonotype was recorded many times. The chain has TRBV5-6 and TRBJ2-2; D uncertain. This CDR3 contains 16 residues. From germline, CDR1 is SGHDT and CDR2 YYEEEE. V was clipped by 4 bases and J by 1 base, with 14 bases between them. The CDR3 DNA follows: TGTGCCAGCAGCGGTGACATCGCCTGGAACACCGGGGAGCTGTTTTTT. It translates to CASSGDIAWNTGELFF.

This clonotype was recorded a few times. The V call is TRBV12-3 or TRBV12-4, the J call TRBJ1-5, with a tentative D call TRBD1 (6 bases). CDR3 length: 15 residues. Between the trimmed V and J ends, which lost 2 bases and 2 bases, there was a span of 10 bases. The CDR3 nucleotides are TGTGCCAGCAGTTTATGGGGGGCTCGCAATCAGCCCCAGCATTTT. The encoded protein is CASSLWGARNQPQHF.

There are many counts of this clonotype. This chain connects TRBV4-1 to TRBJ1-2, with 8 bases that match TRBD1. The germline CDR1 and CDR2 sequences are MGHRA and YSYEKL. With V trimmed by 4 bases and J by 6 bases, 7 bases remained unmatched. The CDR3 spans 14 residues. The DNA of the CDR3 is TGCGCCAGCAGCCCAGTGGACAGGGTAAATGGCTACACCTTC. It encodes CASSPVDRVNGYTF.

This clonotype was detected a few times. The J gene is TRBJ1-1, the V gene TRBV12-3 or TRBV12-4; possibly TRBD1 for D (6 bases). Trimming left V 1 base short and J 1 base short, with 10 bases between. The CDR3 sequence is 15 residues long. CDR3 region: CASSLGARGNTEAFF. CDR3 nucleotide sequence: TGTGCCAGCAGTTTAGGGGCCAGGGGGAACACTGAAGCTTTCTTT.

The table lists this clonotype with a few counts. The chain carries TRBV7-7 and TRBJ2-1, with 8 bases aligning to TRBD1. V was clipped by 5 bases and J by 7 bases; unmatched bases: 7. CDR3 size: 14 residues. CDR1 is SSHAT and CDR2 is FNYEAQ in the germline V gene (reference sequence). CDR3 in amino acids: CASSPADRGNEQFF. The CDR3 DNA follows: TGTGCCAGCAGCCCCGCCGACAGGGGTAATGAGCAGTTCTTC.

The V call is TRBV5-6, the J call TRBJ1-4, with TRBD1 matching 7 bases. The CDR3 sequence is 16 residues long. V gave up 3 bases and J gave up 6 bases; unmatched junction bases: 11. CDR1 is SGHDT, CDR2 YYEEEE, per germline. The CDR3 loop is CASSSVDRARDEKLFF. In DNA form, the CDR3 reads TGTGCCAGCAGCTCCGTCGACAGGGCCAGGGATGAAAAACTGTTTTTT.